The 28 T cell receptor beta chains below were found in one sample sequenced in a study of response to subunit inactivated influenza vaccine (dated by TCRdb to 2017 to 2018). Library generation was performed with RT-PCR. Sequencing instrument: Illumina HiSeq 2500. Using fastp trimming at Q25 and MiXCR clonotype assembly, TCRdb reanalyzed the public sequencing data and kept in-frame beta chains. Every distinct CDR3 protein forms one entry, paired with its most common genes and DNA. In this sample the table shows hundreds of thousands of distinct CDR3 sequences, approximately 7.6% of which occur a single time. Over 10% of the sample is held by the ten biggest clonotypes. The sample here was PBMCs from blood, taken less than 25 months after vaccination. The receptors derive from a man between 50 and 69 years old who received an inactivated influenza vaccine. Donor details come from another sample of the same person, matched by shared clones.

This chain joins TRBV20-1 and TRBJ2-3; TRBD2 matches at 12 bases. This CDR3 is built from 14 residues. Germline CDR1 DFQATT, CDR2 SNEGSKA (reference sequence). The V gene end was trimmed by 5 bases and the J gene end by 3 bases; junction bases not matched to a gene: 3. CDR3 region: CSAATSGGTDTQYF. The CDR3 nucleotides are TGCAGTGCTGCGACTAGCGGGGGAACAGATACGCAGTATTTT.

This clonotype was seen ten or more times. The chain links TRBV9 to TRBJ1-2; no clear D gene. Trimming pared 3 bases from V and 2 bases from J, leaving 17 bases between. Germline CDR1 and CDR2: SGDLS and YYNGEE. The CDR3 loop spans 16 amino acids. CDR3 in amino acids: CASSEPRTDPNYGYTF. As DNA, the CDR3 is TGTGCCAGCAGCGAACCGCGGACGGATCCAAACTATGGCTACACCTTC.

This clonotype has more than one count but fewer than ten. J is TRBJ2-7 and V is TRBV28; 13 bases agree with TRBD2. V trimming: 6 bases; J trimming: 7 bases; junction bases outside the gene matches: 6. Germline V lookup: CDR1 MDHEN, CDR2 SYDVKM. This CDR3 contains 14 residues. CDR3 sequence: CASRPGLAGNEQYF. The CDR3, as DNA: TGTGCCAGCAGGCCGGGACTAGCGGGGAATGAGCAGTACTTC.

CDR3 DNA: TGTGCCAGCAGCTCAGACAGGCGTCTTCCAGATACGCAGTATTTT. Its translation is CASSSDRRLPDTQYF. This chain links TRBV7-2 with TRBJ2-3; TRBD1 is a possible D gene (6 bases). The CDR3 sequence is 15 residues long. CDR1 and CDR2 from the germline V gene are SGHTA and FQGNSA. V lost 4 bases and J lost 4, with 15 bases in between.

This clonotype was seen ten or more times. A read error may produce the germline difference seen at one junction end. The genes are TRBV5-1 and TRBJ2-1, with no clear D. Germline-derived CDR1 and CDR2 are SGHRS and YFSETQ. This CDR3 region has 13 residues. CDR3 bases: TGCGCCAGCAACTTGCCGCCGAACAATGAGCAGTTCTTC. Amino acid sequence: CASNLPPNNEQFF.

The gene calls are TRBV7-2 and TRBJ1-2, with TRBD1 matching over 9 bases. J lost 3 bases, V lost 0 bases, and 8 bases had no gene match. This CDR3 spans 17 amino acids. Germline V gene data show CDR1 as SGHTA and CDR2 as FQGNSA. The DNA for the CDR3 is TGTGCCAGCAGCTTAGCGAGGGGACAGGGAGTGGACTATGGCTACACCTTC. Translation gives CASSLARGQGVDYGYTF. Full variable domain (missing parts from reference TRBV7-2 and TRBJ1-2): GAGVSQSPSNKVTEKGKDVELRCDPISGHTALYWYRQSLGQGLEFLIYFQGNSAPDKSGLPSDRFSAERTGGSVSTLTIQRTQQEDSAVYLCASSLARGQGVDYGYTFGSGTRLTVV.

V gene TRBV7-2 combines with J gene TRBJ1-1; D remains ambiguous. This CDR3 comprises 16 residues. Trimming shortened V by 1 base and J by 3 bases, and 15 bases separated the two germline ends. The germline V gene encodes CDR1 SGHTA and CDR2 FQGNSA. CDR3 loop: CASSLGFLVGDTEAFF. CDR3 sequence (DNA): TGTGCCAGCAGCTTAGGGTTTCTAGTTGGGGACACTGAAGCTTTCTTT.

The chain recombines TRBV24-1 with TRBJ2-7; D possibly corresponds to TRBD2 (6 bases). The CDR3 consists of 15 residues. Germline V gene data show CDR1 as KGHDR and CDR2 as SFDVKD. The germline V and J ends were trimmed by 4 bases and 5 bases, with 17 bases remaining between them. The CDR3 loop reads CATSDYGSTVDEQYF. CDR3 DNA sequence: TGTGCCACCAGTGACTACGGGAGTACTGTGGACGAGCAGTACTTC.

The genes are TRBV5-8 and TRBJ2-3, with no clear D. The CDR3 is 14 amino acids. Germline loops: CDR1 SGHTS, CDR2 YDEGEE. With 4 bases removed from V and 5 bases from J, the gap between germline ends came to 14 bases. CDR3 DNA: TGTGCCAGCAGCCTCTACACCTGGGGAGATACGCAGTATTTT. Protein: CASSLYTWGDTQYF.

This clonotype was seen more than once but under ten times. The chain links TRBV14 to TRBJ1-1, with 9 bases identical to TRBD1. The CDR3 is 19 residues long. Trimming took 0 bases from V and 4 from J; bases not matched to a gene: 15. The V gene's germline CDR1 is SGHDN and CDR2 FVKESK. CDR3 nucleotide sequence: TGTGCCAGCAGCCAAGATCCCTTTACAGGGGGCTTTAGGTTCACTGAAGCTTTCTTT. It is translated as CASSQDPFTGGFRFTEAFF.

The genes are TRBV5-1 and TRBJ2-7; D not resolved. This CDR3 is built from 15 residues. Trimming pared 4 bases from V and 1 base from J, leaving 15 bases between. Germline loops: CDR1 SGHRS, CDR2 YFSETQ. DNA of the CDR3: TGCGCCAGCAGCCCCGGGCCTGGTGAGTCCTACGAGCAGTACTTC. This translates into CASSPGPGESYEQYF.

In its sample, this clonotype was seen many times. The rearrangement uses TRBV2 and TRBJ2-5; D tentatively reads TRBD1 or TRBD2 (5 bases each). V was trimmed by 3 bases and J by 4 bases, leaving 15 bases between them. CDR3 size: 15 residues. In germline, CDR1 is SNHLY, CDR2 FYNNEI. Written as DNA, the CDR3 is TGTGCCAGCAGTGAGATGGACAAACTAGGAGAGACCCAGTACTTC. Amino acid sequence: CASSEMDKLGETQYF.

The CDR3 loop reads CASNDWRAGNEQFF. The CDR3 DNA sequence: TGTGCCAGCAACGATTGGAGGGCCGGTAATGAGCAGTTCTTC. V usage is TRBV7-6 and J usage is TRBJ2-1, with a tentative D call TRBD2 (6 bases). Trimming removed 7 bases at V and 7 bases at J, with 17 bases between. The CDR3 covers 14 residues. Per the germline V gene, CDR1 is SGHVS and CDR2 is FNYEAQ.

As DNA, the CDR3 is TGTGCCAGCAGTGCCGGACGGGGGATCTACGAGCAGTACTTC. Its translation is CASSAGRGIYEQYF. J is TRBJ2-7 and V is TRBV6-1; maybe TRBD2 (6 bases). Germline V gives CDR1 MNHNS, CDR2 SASEGT. CDR3 length: 14 residues. V shed 4 bases and J shed 3 bases, with 13 bases lying between them.

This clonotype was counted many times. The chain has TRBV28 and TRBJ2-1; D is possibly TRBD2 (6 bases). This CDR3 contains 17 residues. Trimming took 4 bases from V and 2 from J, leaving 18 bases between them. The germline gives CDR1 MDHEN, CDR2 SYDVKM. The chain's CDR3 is CASSSLGGGTPYNEQFF. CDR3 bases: TGTGCCAGCAGTTCTTTGGGAGGCGGGACCCCCTACAATGAGCAGTTCTTC.

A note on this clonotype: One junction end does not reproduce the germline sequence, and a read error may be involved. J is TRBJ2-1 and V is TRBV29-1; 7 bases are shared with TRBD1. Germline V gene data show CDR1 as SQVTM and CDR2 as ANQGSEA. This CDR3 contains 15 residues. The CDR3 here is CSVEGTGVSYNEKFF. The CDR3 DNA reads TGCAGCGTTGAAGGTACAGGGGTATCCTACAATGAGAAGTTCTTC.

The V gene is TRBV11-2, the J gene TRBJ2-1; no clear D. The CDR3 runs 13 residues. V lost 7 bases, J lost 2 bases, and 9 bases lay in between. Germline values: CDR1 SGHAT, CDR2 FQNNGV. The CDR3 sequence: CASISEPYNEQFF. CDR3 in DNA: TGTGCCAGCATAAGTGAGCCCTACAATGAGCAGTTCTTC.

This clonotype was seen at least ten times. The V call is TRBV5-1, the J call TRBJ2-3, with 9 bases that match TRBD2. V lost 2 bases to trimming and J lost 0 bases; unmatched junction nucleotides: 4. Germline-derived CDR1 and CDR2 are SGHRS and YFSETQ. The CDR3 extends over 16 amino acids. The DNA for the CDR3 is TGCGCCAGCAGCTTTGTGCTAGCGGGGAGCACAGATACGCAGTATTTT. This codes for CASSFVLAGSTDTQYF.

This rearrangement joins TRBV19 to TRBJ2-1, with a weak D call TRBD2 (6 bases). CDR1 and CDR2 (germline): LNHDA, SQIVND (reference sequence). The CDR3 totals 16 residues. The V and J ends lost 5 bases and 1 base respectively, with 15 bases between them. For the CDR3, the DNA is TGTGCCAGTAGTTCTCTCGGGAGAGGGTCCTACAATGAGCAGTTCTTC. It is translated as CASSSLGRGSYNEQFF. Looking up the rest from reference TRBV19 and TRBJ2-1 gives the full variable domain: DGGITQSPKYLFRKEGQNVTLSCEQNLNHDAMYWYRQDPGQGLRLIYYSQIVNDFQKGDIAEGYSVSREKKESFPLTVTSAQKNPTAFYLCASSSLGRGSYNEQFFGPGTRLTVL.

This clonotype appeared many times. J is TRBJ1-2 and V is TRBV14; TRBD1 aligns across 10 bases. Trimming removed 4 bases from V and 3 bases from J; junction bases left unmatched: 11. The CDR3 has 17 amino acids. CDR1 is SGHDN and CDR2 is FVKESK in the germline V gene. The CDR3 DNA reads TGTGCCAGCAGCCCCTTAAAACGGACAGGGGGGGACTATGGCTACACCTTC. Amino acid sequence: CASSPLKRTGGDYGYTF. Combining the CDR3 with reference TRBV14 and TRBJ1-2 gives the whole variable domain EAGVTQFPSHSVIEKGQTVTLRCDPISGHDNLYWYRRVMGKEIKFLLHFVKESKQDESGMPNNRFLAERTGGTYSTLKVQPAELEDSGVYFCASSPLKRTGGDYGYTFGSGTRLTVV.

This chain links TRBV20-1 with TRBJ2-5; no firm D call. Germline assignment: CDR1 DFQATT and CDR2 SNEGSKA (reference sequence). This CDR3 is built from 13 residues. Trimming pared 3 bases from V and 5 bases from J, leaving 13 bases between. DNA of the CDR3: TGCAGTGCTAGTGTGGTCCGGGCGGAGACCCAGTACTTC. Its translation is CSASVVRAETQYF.

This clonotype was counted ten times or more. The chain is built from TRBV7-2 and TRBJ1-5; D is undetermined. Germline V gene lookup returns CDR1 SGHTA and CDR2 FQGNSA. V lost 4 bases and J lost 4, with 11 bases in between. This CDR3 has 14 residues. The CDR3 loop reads CASSSGKGNQPQHF. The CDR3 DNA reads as TGTGCCAGCAGCTCCGGGAAGGGAAATCAGCCCCAGCATTTT.

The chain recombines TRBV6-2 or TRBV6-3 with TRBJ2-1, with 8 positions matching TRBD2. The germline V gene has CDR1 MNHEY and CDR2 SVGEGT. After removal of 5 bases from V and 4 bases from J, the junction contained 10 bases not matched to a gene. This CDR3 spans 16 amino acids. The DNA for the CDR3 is TGTGCCAGCAGTGTGACGAAGCGGGGGCCGTACAATGAGCAGTTCTTC. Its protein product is CASSVTKRGPYNEQFF.

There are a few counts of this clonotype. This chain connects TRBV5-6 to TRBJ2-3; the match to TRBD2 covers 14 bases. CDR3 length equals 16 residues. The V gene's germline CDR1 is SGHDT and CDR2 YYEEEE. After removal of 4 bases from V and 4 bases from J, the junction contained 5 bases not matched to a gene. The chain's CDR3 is CASSVGLAGVADTQYF. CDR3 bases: TGTGCCAGCAGCGTGGGACTAGCGGGAGTGGCAGATACGCAGTATTTT.

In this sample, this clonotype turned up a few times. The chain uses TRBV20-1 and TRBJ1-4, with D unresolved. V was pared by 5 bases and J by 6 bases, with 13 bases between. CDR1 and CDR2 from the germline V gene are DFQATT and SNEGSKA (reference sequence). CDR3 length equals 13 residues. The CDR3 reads CSAQAGFDEKLFF. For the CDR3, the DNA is TGCAGTGCTCAGGCAGGTTTCGATGAAAAACTGTTTTTT.

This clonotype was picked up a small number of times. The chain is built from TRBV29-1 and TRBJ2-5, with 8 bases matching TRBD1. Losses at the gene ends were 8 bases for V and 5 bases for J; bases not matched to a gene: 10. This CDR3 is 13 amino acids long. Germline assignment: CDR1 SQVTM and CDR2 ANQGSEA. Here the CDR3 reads CSTGQALGETQYF. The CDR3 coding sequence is TGCAGCACGGGACAGGCCCTTGGGGAGACCCAGTACTTC.

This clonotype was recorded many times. DNA for the CDR3: TGTGCCAGCAGCCTAGAGGACGCCCAGGGCACTGAAGCTTTCTTT. Protein product: CASSLEDAQGTEAFF. The chain carries TRBV7-3 and TRBJ1-1, with D possibly being TRBD1 (5 bases). Germline V gene lookup returns CDR1 SGHTA and CDR2 FQGTGA. This CDR3 spans 15 amino acids. V was trimmed by 5 bases and J by 4 bases, leaving 17 bases between them. Based on the CDR3 plus reference TRBV7-3 and TRBJ1-1, the full variable domain is GAGVSQTPSNKVTEKGKYVELRCDPISGHTALYWYRQSLGQGPEFLIYFQGTGAADDSGLPNDRFFAVRPEGSVSTLKIQRTERGDSAVYLCASSLEDAQGTEAFFGQGTRLTVV.

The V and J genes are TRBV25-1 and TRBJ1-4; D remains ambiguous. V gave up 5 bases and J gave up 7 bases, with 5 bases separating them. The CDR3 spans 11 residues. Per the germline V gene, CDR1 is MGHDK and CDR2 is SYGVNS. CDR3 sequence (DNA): TGTGCCAGCAGTACGTCTGAAAAACTGTTTTTT. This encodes CASSTSEKLFF.